What follows is one TCR beta chain and its context. What it binds is unknown. This beta chain is an off-target read within a library intended for alpha chains, so its frequency means little. MiXCR, applied by TCRdb to the 5' RACE reads, yields one record per CDR3 protein. Here the sample spans 17,000 or so distinct CDR3 sequences, roughly 6.2% being singletons. The CDR3 is 15 residues long. Trimming shortened V by 2 bases and J by 4 bases, and 14 bases separated the two germline ends. CDR1 and CDR2 (germline): DFQATT, SNEGSKA (reference sequence). The time point: sample taken at primary tumor resection. Samples were obtained from some 70 donors, all untreated early-stage non-small cell lung cancer patients. This specimen comes from a study of spatial heterogeneity in lung cancer. Study-level background: Each distinct TCR and UMI combination averaged more than ten appearances in raw reads.

Study results and caveats: Sequencing reached an estimated coverage of tumor T cells that was only roughly 6.9% for alpha chains and approximately 13% for beta chains. The number of expanded tumor alpha and beta chains correlated with mutation number.

Sequencing used lung tumor tissue, obtained at surgery. The chain links TRBV20-1 to TRBJ2-2; D is possibly TRBD2 (7 bases). This TCR was recovered from a male donor with early-stage non-small cell lung cancer. CDR3 region: CSARPSGGGTGELFF. In nucleotides, the CDR3 is TGCAGTGCTAGACCGTCGGGGGGCGGCACCGGGGAGCTGTTTTTT.